The 18 T cell receptor beta chains in this list originate from one sample, sequenced in a study of patients and donors after allogeneic stem cell transplantation. TCRdb reprocessed the RT-PCR reads with MiXCR, giving one entry per CDR3 protein. This table has approximately 150,000 distinct CDR3 sequences, about a quarter appearing once. Specimen: blood, either unsorted or a sorted T cell fraction (not recorded which). Source of these receptors: a human donor who was either an allogeneic HSCT recipient or a stem cell or donor lymphocyte infusion donor (not recorded which). It is not recorded whose cells these are; they may come from a transplant donor.

This chain joins TRBV7-9 and TRBJ2-5; D is unresolved. Per germline, CDR1 SEHNR and CDR2 FQNEAQ (reference sequence). The CDR3 consists of 11 residues. Trimming removed 4 bases at V and 9 bases at J, with 9 bases between. Here the CDR3 reads CASSSTSPQYF. CDR3 in DNA: TGTGCCAGCAGCTCGACATCCCCCCAGTACTTC.

This clonotype was seen more than once but under ten times. The genes are TRBV12-3 or TRBV12-4 and TRBJ1-5; weak D call: TRBD1 (6 bases). V lost 5 bases and J lost 2, with 16 bases in between. The CDR3 is 16 residues long. The CDR3 loop is CASSGTGYVGNQPQHF. For the CDR3, the DNA is TGTGCCAGCAGTGGCACAGGGTACGTTGGCAATCAGCCCCAGCATTTT.

This clonotype has more than one count but fewer than ten. The rearrangement joins TRBV12-3 or TRBV12-4 to TRBJ2-3, with D perhaps TRBD2 (6 bases). The V end lost 3 bases, the J end lost 1 base, and 14 bases lay between the germline ends. The CDR3 runs to 16 residues. The CDR3 DNA sequence: TGTGCCAGCAGTTTCCTAAGACTAGACGGCACAGATACGCAGTATTTT. Its protein is CASSFLRLDGTDTQYF.

This rearrangement joins TRBV12-3 or TRBV12-4 to TRBJ2-3; 7 positions agree with TRBD1. The CDR3 sequence is 15 residues long. V was pared by 5 bases and J by 2 bases, with 7 bases of the junction left unmatched. The CDR3 bases are TGTGCCAGCAGTACCCGGGACAGAGACACAGATACGCAGTATTTT. It specifies CASSTRDRDTDTQYF.

This clonotype was detected only a few times. This sequence joins TRBV6-6 and TRBJ1-6; 8 positions agree with TRBD1. CDR3 length: 16 amino acids. With V trimmed by 6 bases and J by 4 bases, 8 bases remained unmatched. Germline lookup yields CDR1 MNHNY and CDR2 SVGAGI (reference sequence). CDR3 nucleotides: TGTGCCAGCAGAGACGCAGGACAGGGTTATAATTCACCCCTCCACTTT. Protein product: CASRDAGQGYNSPLHF.

The chain joins TRBV5-1 to TRBJ2-5; D remains ambiguous. Trimming cost V 3 bases and J 2 bases, with 8 bases left between them. The CDR3 spans 13 residues. Germline V lookup: CDR1 SGHRS, CDR2 YFSETQ. Here the CDR3 reads CASSWNFQETQYF. Written as DNA, the CDR3 is TGCGCCAGCAGCTGGAACTTTCAAGAGACCCAGTACTTC. The full variable domain, with the rest looked up from reference TRBV5-1 and TRBJ2-5, is KAGVTQTPRYLIKTRGQQVTLSCSPISGHRSVSWYQQTPGQGLQFLFEYFSETQRNKGNFPGRFSGRQFSNSRSEMNVSTLELGDSALYLCASSWNFQETQYFGPGTRLLVL.

V usage is TRBV9 and J usage is TRBJ2-3; TRBD2 might be the D (6 bases). V lost 0 bases to trimming and J lost 2 bases, with 19 bases between them. CDR1 is SGDLS and CDR2 is YYNGEE in the germline V gene. The CDR3 sequence is 18 residues long. CDR3 loop: CASSVGSTSLGATDTQYF. Here the CDR3 DNA reads TGTGCCAGCAGCGTAGGGAGTACTAGCTTGGGAGCCACAGATACGCAGTATTTT.

This clonotype showed up many times. The gene calls are TRBV20-1 and TRBJ1-4; 7 bases map to TRBD1. Germline trimming cut 2 bases from V and 1 base from J; bases unmatched to any gene: 7. CDR3 length: 16 residues. The V gene's germline CDR1 is DFQATT and CDR2 SNEGSKA (reference sequence). DNA for the CDR3: TGCAGTGCTAGACCGGGGACAGCGCAAACTAATGAAAAACTGTTTTTT. Protein: CSARPGTAQTNEKLFF.

Here the CDR3 DNA reads TGTGCCAGCAGCTTAGGAGGGACGGAGACCCAGTACTTC. It encodes CASSLGGTETQYF. The chain has TRBV7-2 and TRBJ2-5, with D perhaps assigned TRBD1 or TRBD2 (5 bases each). Germline CDR1 and CDR2: SGHTA and FQGNSA. This CDR3 contains 13 residues. Trimming removed 1 base at V and 5 bases at J, with 8 bases between.

V is TRBV10-3 and J is TRBJ2-5; D is possibly TRBD1 (5 bases). The CDR3 spans 14 residues. Germline V gives CDR1 ENHRY, CDR2 SYGVKD. Trimming took 0 bases from V and 1 from J, leaving 6 bases between them. CDR3 nucleotide sequence: TGTGCCATCAGTGAGTCAACAGGCCAAGAGACCCAGTACTTC. It yields the protein CAISESTGQETQYF.

This clonotype was seen at least ten times. The V and J genes are TRBV7-9 and TRBJ1-4; D might be TRBD1 (5 bases). Trimming shortened V by 2 bases and J by 7 bases, and 14 bases separated the two germline ends. Germline V gene data show CDR1 as SEHNR and CDR2 as FQNEAQ (reference sequence). CDR3 size: 15 residues. CDR3 nucleotide sequence: TGTGCCAGCAGCTTAAGTTTCGGGGGTGGTGAAAAACTGTTTTTT. Translated, it gives CASSLSFGGGEKLFF.

The chain links TRBV12-5 to TRBJ2-2, with 7 bases lining up with TRBD2. The CDR3 runs 19 residues. The junction had 16 bases not matched to a gene; V was cut back by 1 base and J by 5 bases. Germline values: CDR1 LGHNT, CDR2 FRNRAP. As DNA, the CDR3 is TGTGCTAGTGGTTTGGGATCCAAGGAACTAGCGCTGTCTACCGGGGAGCTGTTTTTT. Translation gives CASGLGSKELALSTGELFF.

At least ten counts were recorded for this clonotype. The chain is built from TRBV4-2 and TRBJ2-7; D is unclear. Deletions cut 3 bases from V and 2 bases from J, with 14 bases between. The CDR3 runs to 15 residues. The germline CDR1 and CDR2 sequences are LGHNA and YNFKEQ. DNA of the CDR3: TGTGCCAGCAGCCAGCCTCTTCGCGAGCCCTACGAGCAGTACTTC. Translation gives CASSQPLREPYEQYF.

This clonotype appeared many times. DNA of the CDR3: TGTGCCACCAGCAGAGACGGGGGAACCTATAATTCACCCCTCCACTTT. This codes for CATSRDGGTYNSPLHF. The chain recombines TRBV15 with TRBJ1-6; D perhaps matches TRBD1 (5 bases). CDR1 LNHNV and CDR2 YYDKDF come from the germline V gene (reference sequence). Trimming left V 0 bases short and J 2 bases short, with 8 bases between. CDR3 length: 16 residues.

This clonotype was seen more than once but under ten times. The gene calls are TRBV10-3 and TRBJ1-6; possibly TRBD1 for D (5 bases). CDR3 size: 13 residues. Trimming took 10 bases from V and 9 from J, leaving 16 bases between them. CDR1 ENHRY and CDR2 SYGVKD come from the germline V gene. The CDR3 DNA follows: TGTGCCACCGGCGCAGGGCCGGGTTCACCCCTCCACTTT. Its translation is CATGAGPGSPLHF.

This clonotype was counted many times. The genes are TRBV27 and TRBJ1-1; weak D call: TRBD1 (5 bases). The CDR3 runs 14 residues. Germline V CDR1 and CDR2: MNHEY, SMNVEV (reference sequence). Trimming took off 1 base at V and 4 bases at J, with 10 bases between the two ends. In DNA, the CDR3 is TGTGCCAGCAGTTTATTATCAGGGCCCACTGAAGCTTTCTTT. Translation: CASSLLSGPTEAFF.

This clonotype was counted only a few times. The J gene is TRBJ1-6, the V gene TRBV12-3 or TRBV12-4; D not resolved. The CDR3 is 15 amino acids. The germline V and J ends were trimmed by 7 bases and 0 bases, with 10 bases remaining between them. The DNA of the CDR3 is TGTGCCAGCAACAGTCGGAGCTCCTATAATTCACCCCTCCACTTT. Protein: CASNSRSSYNSPLHF.

This chain uses TRBV10-3 with TRBJ1-2; 7 positions agree with TRBD1. The CDR3 consists of 15 residues. Germline CDR1 is ENHRY and CDR2 is SYGVKD. Losses at the gene ends were 11 bases for V and 5 bases for J; bases not matched to a gene: 17. This chain's CDR3 is CAPRAGTGVVYGYTF. In DNA, the CDR3 is TGTGCCCCCCGCGCAGGAACAGGGGTTGTATATGGCTACACCTTC.